A selection of T cell receptor beta chains follows, all from one sample in a study of blood T cell repertoires in COVID-19. Here immunoSEQ multiplex PCR was the method, and the copy in TCRdb shows in-frame clones only, minus some. The sample lists some 290,000 clones, roughly 90% occurring once. Input material: PBMCs or T cells enriched from blood (not recorded which). These receptors all come from a woman between 25 and 40 years old who had been exposed to COVID-19. Both conserved end residues are part of each CDR3. D genes are given only for firm matches. Size tells how often a clone was seen (once, few, many) or the class of an expanded clone, and some rows leave it out.

15 | few | TRBJ2-7 | TRBD1 | TRBV19 | CASSPGTGPSYEQYF | TGTGCCAGTAGTCCCGGGACAGGGCCCTCCTACGAGCAGTACTTC
16 | NA | TRBJ1-2 | TRBD1 | TRBV15 | CATSRDNRGGGYGYTF | TGTGCCACCAGCAGAGATAATCGAGGGGGCGGTTATGGCTACACCTTC
15 | many | TRBJ2-7 | TRBD1 | TRBV9 | CASSLGQGSSYEQYF | TGTGCCAGCAGCCTTGGACAGGGGAGCTCCTACGAGCAGTACTTC
15 | NA | TRBJ1-2 | TRBD1 | TRBV4-3 | CASSQGQGAGYGYTF | TGCGCCAGCAGCCAAGGGCAGGGGGCTGGGTATGGCTACACCTTC
11 | NA | TRBJ1-2 | TRBD1 | TRBV29-1 | CSGGQNYGYTF | TGCAGCGGGGGACAGAACTATGGCTACACCTTC
15 | few | TRBJ2-7 | TRBD1 | TRBV7-2 | CASSRRQGILYEQYF | TGTGCCAGCAGCCGCCGACAGGGTATCCTCTACGAGCAGTACTTC
15 | NA | TRBJ2-7 | NA | TRBV7-6 | CASSLARPGFYEQYF | TGTGCCAGCAGCTTAGCGCGTCCGGGGTTCTACGAGCAGTACTTC
16 | NA | TRBJ2-2 | NA | TRBV9 | CASSVALAPNTGELFF | TGTGCCAGCAGCGTAGCTTTAGCGCCGAACACCGGGGAGCTGTTTTTT
14 | NA | TRBJ1-2 | TRBD1 | TRBV30 | CARTQGGQYYGYTF | TGTGCCCGGACACAAGGGGGACAGTACTATGGCTACACCTTC
11 | NA | TRBJ1-2 | NA | TRBV30 | CAWSTMRGYTF | TGTGCCTGGAGTACCATGAGGGGCTACACCTTC
14 | NA | TRBJ1-5 | NA | TRBV6-5 | CASRITGTGQPQHF | TGTGCCAGCAGAATAACAGGGACGGGACAGCCCCAGCATTTT
18 | NA | TRBJ1-4 | NA | TRBV18 | CASSLRAQFNSYNEKLFF | TGTGCCAGCTCACTCAGGGCACAGTTTAATTCCTATAATGAAAAACTGTTTTTT
15 | NA | TRBJ1-2 | TRBD1 | TRBV6-6 | CASSYSTGTNYGYTF | TGTGCCAGCAGTTACTCGACAGGGACTAACTATGGCTACACCTTC
11 | NA | TRBJ1-1 | NA | TRBV30 | CAWRGLSEAFF | TGTGCCTGGAGGGGACTGAGTGAAGCTTTCTTT
15 | NA | TRBJ2-7 | TRBD2 | TRBV15 | CATSRASGGHYEQYF | TGTGCCACCAGCAGGGCTAGCGGGGGCCACTACGAGCAGTACTTC
16 | NA | TRBJ2-7 | NA | TRBV27 | CASSFQTGGGSYEQYF | TGTGCCAGCAGTTTCCAGACAGGAGGAGGCTCCTACGAGCAGTACTTC
14 | NA | TRBJ1-1 | NA | TRBV7-2 | CASSLDSGSTEAFF | TGTGCCAGCAGCTTAGACAGCGGCAGCACTGAAGCTTTCTTT
14 | NA | TRBJ2-5 | NA | TRBV27 | CASSPLEREETQYF | TGTGCCAGCAGCCCACTCGAACGGGAAGAGACCCAGTACTTC
16 | NA | TRBJ2-1 | NA | TRBV6-5 | CASSSLDYMTGNEQFF | TGTGCCAGCAGTTCACTCGACTATATGACCGGCAATGAGCAGTTCTTC
14 | NA | TRBJ1-6 | TRBD1 | TRBV5-4 | CASSTRDSYSPLHF | TGTGCCAGCAGCACCCGGGACAGCTATTCACCCCTCCACTTT
13 | once | TRBJ2-3 | NA | TRBV7-2 | CASNLGGVDTQYF | TGTGCCAGCAACTTAGGGGGAGTAGATACGCAGTATTTT
16 | NA | TRBJ1-2 | NA | TRBV7-2 | CASSLAVGRLNYGYTF | TGTGCCAGCAGCTTAGCGGTTGGGAGGCTTAACTATGGCTACACCTTC
16 | NA | TRBJ2-5 | NA | TRBV7-8 | CASSLRRSGLSETQYF | TGTGCCAGCAGCTTACGTCGTAGCGGCTTATCCGAGACCCAGTACTTC
15 | once | TRBJ1-6 | NA | TRBV6-5 | CASNIGNSYNSPLHF | TGTGCCAGCAATATCGGGAACTCCTATAATTCACCCCTCCACTTT
16 | NA | TRBJ2-3 | TRBD2 | TRBV11-1 | CASSLETGGSTDTQYF | TGTGCCAGCAGCTTAGAGACGGGGGGTAGCACAGATACGCAGTATTTT
15 | NA | TRBJ2-7 | TRBD1 | TRBV7-6 | CASSLGSGQGGEQYF | TGTGCCAGCAGCTTAGGTTCCGGACAGGGGGGCGAGCAGTACTTC
17 | NA | TRBJ1-2 | NA | TRBV7-8 | CASSPPGRGAGGYGYTF | TGTGCCAGCAGCCCCCCCGGTCGGGGGGCGGGAGGCTATGGCTACACCTTC
14 | NA | TRBJ1-5 | NA | TRBV19 | CASTPSVSGQPQHF | TGTGCCAGTACACCAAGTGTCTCAGGTCAGCCCCAGCATTTT
15 | NA | TRBJ2-7 | TRBD1 | TRBV6-6 | CASTFSGTGGYEQYF | TGTGCCAGCACCTTCTCCGGGACAGGGGGATACGAGCAGTACTTC